This record covers a single TCR beta chain. Original handling: By means of reference gene primer amplification, nucleated cell counts were estimated. This table comes from immunoSEQ multiplex PCR, and its TCRdb copy is limited to in-frame clones, with some not included. The V and J calls and clone size come from that table; D and trimming were worked out from the DNA. The sample carries 270,000 or so clones, under 90% recorded once. The CDR3 consists of 13 residues. Germline loops: CDR1 WNHNN, CDR2 SYGVQD (reference sequence). With 2 bases removed from V and 4 bases from J, the gap between germline ends came to 9 bases. This sample was included in a study of blood T cell repertoires in COVID-19. Study-level information: The cDNA or gDNA used as material had been derived from T cells, B-cell-depleted T cells, or PBMCs.

The V and J genes are TRBV10-1 and TRBJ2-7; no firm D call. This sequence was found in a woman aged 50 to 60 who had recovered from COVID-19. Sequencing was performed on peripheral blood. This CDR3 reads CASSEPTEYEQYF. In DNA, the CDR3 is TGCGCCAGCAGTGAGCCGACGGAGTACGAGCAGTACTTC.